The 11 T cell receptor beta chains given below trace back to one sample, sequenced in a study of cytomegalovirus exposure and HLA in healthy donors. Primers: 60 Vbeta forward and 13 Jbeta reverse. Sequencing was performed with immunoSEQ multiplex PCR; in TCRdb, only in-frame clones are kept and a portion is missing. Of 100,000 to 120,000 clones listed, approximately 70% are singletons. Sequencing was done on a sample of PBMCs. Every receptor here comes from a man aged 25 to 40 in good health and CMV-seronegative.

In DNA form, the CDR3 reads TGTGCCAGCTCACCAGGAGCGTCCCTGCACTATGGCTACACCTTC. This translates into CASSPGASLHYGYTF. V and J are TRBV18 and TRBJ1-2; no firm D call. V was shortened by 2 bases and J by 3 bases, with 13 bases between the two germline ends. Looked up from germline, CDR1 is KGHSH and CDR2 is LQKENI. The CDR3 is made up of 15 amino acids.

J is TRBJ2-5 and V is TRBV5-4, with D unresolved. The V end was cut by 0 bases, the J end by 9 bases, with 6 bases between. This CDR3 spans 11 amino acids. Germline values: CDR1 SGHNT, CDR2 YYREEE (reference sequence). The CDR3 DNA is TGTGCCAGCAGCTTGGACGAGGCCCAGTACTTC. Translated: CASSLDEAQYF.

The J gene is TRBJ1-1, the V gene TRBV19; 9 bases fit TRBD1. CDR3 length: 13 amino acids. V shed 5 bases, J shed 9 bases, and the junction held 7 bases outside the gene matches. Germline V gene data show CDR1 as LNHDA and CDR2 as SQIVND (reference sequence). The CDR3 reads CASSATGGSKAFF. The CDR3 DNA reads as TGTGCCAGTAGTGCCACAGGGGGCTCAAAAGCTTTCTTT. Full variable domain (remainder filled in from reference TRBV19 and TRBJ1-1): DGGITQSPKYLFRKEGQNVTLSCEQNLNHDAMYWYRQDPGQGLRLIYYSQIVNDFQKGDIAEGYSVSREKKESFPLTVTSAQKNPTAFYLCASSATGGSKAFFGQGTRLTVV.

The V gene is TRBV19, the J gene TRBJ1-2; 9 positions match TRBD1. With 1 base clipped from V and 4 bases from J, the junction kept 10 bases outside the gene matches. Per the germline V gene, CDR1 is LNHDA and CDR2 is SQIVND (reference sequence). The CDR3 totals 17 residues. The chain's CDR3 is CASSIVGTGRTFYGYTF. As DNA, the CDR3 is TGTGCCAGTAGTATAGTCGGGACAGGGAGAACTTTCTATGGCTACACCTTC.

This rearrangement joins TRBV5-1 to TRBJ2-7, with 7 nucleotides matching TRBD1. The CDR3 covers 16 residues. Trimming cost V 4 bases and J 0 bases; bases outside gene matches: 10. The V gene's germline CDR1 is SGHRS and CDR2 YFSETQ. The CDR3 here is CASSPGQRSSSYEQYF. The CDR3 nucleotides are TGCGCCAGCAGCCCGGGACAGCGATCGAGCTCCTACGAGCAGTACTTC.

The V call is TRBV11-2, the J call TRBJ1-4; 10 nucleotides line up with TRBD1. Germline V gene lookup returns CDR1 SGHAT and CDR2 FQNNGV. The CDR3 is made up of 14 amino acids. V trimming: 5 bases; J trimming: 7 bases; junction bases outside the gene matches: 4. This CDR3 reads CASSHRDRGEKLFF. In nucleotides, the CDR3 is TGTGCCAGCAGCCACCGGGACAGGGGTGAAAAACTGTTTTTT.

A remark on this clone: A junction end diverges from the germline sequence, so it may reflect a read error. Other nucleotide sequences in the sample specify the same CDR3. CDR3 amino acids: CASSGTSGRESQYF. The DNA for the CDR3 is TGCGCCAGCAGCGGGACTAGCGGGAGGGAGTCACAGTACTTC. The chain couples TRBV25-1 to TRBJ2-7; 16 bases line up with TRBD2. The CDR3 contains 14 residues. CDR1 MGHDK and CDR2 SYGVNS come from the germline V gene.

This clone was observed a few times. At the DNA level, this CDR3 is encoded by other sequences in the same sample as well. This CDR3 is CASSVGSGVGSPLHF. CDR3 sequence (DNA): TGTGCCAGCAGCGTAGGATCAGGGGTGGGCTCACCCCTCCACTTT. V is TRBV9 and J is TRBJ1-6; perhaps TRBD1 as D (6 bases). The CDR3 is 15 amino acids. Germline loops: CDR1 SGDLS, CDR2 YYNGEE. V dropped 0 bases and J dropped 10 bases, with 14 bases sitting between them.

V gene TRBV13 combines with J gene TRBJ1-4; D gene ambiguous. Deletions cut 2 bases from V and 8 bases from J, with 18 bases between. This CDR3 comprises 16 residues. Per the germline V gene, CDR1 is PRHDT and CDR2 is FYEKMQ (reference sequence). CDR3 sequence: CASSLTLDRGVEKLFF. The CDR3 bases are TGTGCCAGCAGCTTAACTCTGGACCGGGGTGTGGAAAAACTGTTTTTT.

J is TRBJ2-7 and V is TRBV25-1; 7 nucleotides align to TRBD2. This CDR3 is built from 13 residues. CDR1 is MGHDK and CDR2 is SYGVNS in the germline V gene. Losses at the gene ends were 7 bases for V and 3 bases for J; bases not matched to a gene: 6. For the CDR3, the DNA is TGTGCCAGCACCCCTGGGGGGGTCTACGAGCAGTACTTC. Encoded protein: CASTPGGVYEQYF.

This clone was seen more than once but under ten times. This chain links TRBV6-4 with TRBJ2-3, with 9 bases that match TRBD1. The CDR3 length is 15 residues. The germline gives CDR1 MRHNA, CDR2 SNTAGT. Unmatched junction bases numbered 7, after V lost 6 bases and J lost 3 bases. The DNA of the CDR3 is TGTGCCAGCAGCCAGGGACAGGGAGGAACAGATACGCAGTATTTT. Translating it yields CASSQGQGGTDTQYF.